This T cell receptor beta chain was sequenced for a study of vaccination effects on CD4 cells after COVID-19. The method was immunoSEQ multiplex PCR; TCRdb's version includes in-frame clones alone and lacks a portion of them. Of tens of thousands of clones in the sample, about 86% were seen once. V was pared by 2 bases and J by 2 bases, with 11 bases between. Germline V CDR1 and CDR2: SNHLY, FYNNEI. This CDR3 spans 15 amino acids. For this clone: Its cognate antigen is unknown.

Under the ViraFEST assay, PBMC were stimulated with viral peptide pools so that antigen-specific CD4+ T cells expanded. Sequencing was performed afterwards. Isolation of CD4+ T cells took place after 10 to 11 days of culture. Vaccination of participants consisted of two doses of either the BNT162b2 or mRNA-1273 vaccine. Here the sequenced sample was CD4+ T cells from PBMCs cultured with HCoV-229E spike peptides, taken after COVID-19 vaccination. The chain recombines TRBV2 with TRBJ2-3; TRBD1 is a possible D gene (6 bases). The source is a human donor who received a COVID-19 vaccine. The CDR3 sequence is CASSELDRITDTQYF. CDR3 DNA: TGTGCCAGCAGTGAATTGGACAGAATCACAGATACGCAGTATTTT.